The 12 T cell receptor beta chains below all came from one sample that was sequenced in a study of cytomegalovirus exposure and HLA in healthy donors (dated by TCRdb to 2015 to 2018). Library preparation was by the immunoSEQ multiplex PCR assay. For the multiplex PCR, a mixture combining 60 forward primers for TCR Vbeta segments and 13 reverse primers for TCR Jbeta segments was used. As stored in TCRdb, this immuneACCESS dataset retains in-frame rearrangements with V and J assigned. A fraction of the clones does not appear; measured against another copy, unresolved V genes explain less than half of the discrepancy, and the remainder lacks a known reason. Recorded for this sample are more than 90,000 clones; 76% of them occurred a single time. 1.5% to 2.5% of the sample lies in the top ten. Sequenced: PBMCs. The receptors originated from a man in his forties in good health and CMV-seronegative.

The chain combines TRBV2 with TRBJ2-4; 9 nucleotides line up with TRBD1. This CDR3 region has 15 residues. Germline V gives CDR1 SNHLY, CDR2 FYNNEI. V trimming: 10 bases; J trimming: 6 bases; junction bases outside the gene matches: 13. The CDR3 loop is CATIRDRDVGNIQYF. The DNA of the CDR3 is TGTGCCACCATCCGGGACAGGGATGTCGGAAACATTCAGTACTTC.

The chain recombines TRBV5-4 with TRBJ1-1; D unclear. Trimming removed 0 bases at V and 5 bases at J, with 26 bases between. Per the germline V gene, CDR1 is SGHNT and CDR2 is YYREEE (reference sequence). The CDR3 covers 19 residues. The CDR3 DNA sequence: TGTGCCAGCAGCTTGGTAACGCCGGGGTTGTACGTGTTCCGGACTGAAGCTTTCTTT. As protein: CASSLVTPGLYVFRTEAFF.

The chain couples TRBV2 to TRBJ2-3, with D unresolved. V lost 8 bases, J lost 5 bases, and 5 bases lay in between. Germline V CDR1 and CDR2: SNHLY, FYNNEI. CDR3 length equals 10 residues. CDR3 in DNA: TGTGCCAGCGTTCTAGATACGCAGTATTTT. Translation: CASVLDTQYF.

This chain uses TRBV19 with TRBJ2-1; 9 nucleotides line up with TRBD1. The CDR3 is 17 residues long. Per germline, CDR1 LNHDA and CDR2 SQIVND (reference sequence). Trimming at V came to 5 bases and at J to 5 bases, leaving 13 bases not matched to a gene. Here the CDR3 DNA reads TGTGCCAGTAGTCCCTGGGTATGGGGACAGGGCAACAATGAGCAGTTCTTC. Encoded protein: CASSPWVWGQGNNEQFF.

The rearrangement uses TRBV5-4 and TRBJ2-1; 9 nucleotides align to TRBD1. In germline, CDR1 is SGHNT, CDR2 YYREEE (reference sequence). The CDR3 runs to 15 residues. V lost 3 bases to trimming and J lost 8 bases; unmatched junction nucleotides: 9. For the CDR3, the DNA is TGTGCCAGCAGCTGGGACAGGGTTGGGGTCCATGAGCAGTTCTTC. This codes for CASSWDRVGVHEQFF.

The chain joins TRBV4-3 to TRBJ2-1; no firm D call. The V end was cut by 1 base, the J end by 4 bases, with 11 bases between. The CDR3 consists of 15 residues. Germline V CDR1 and CDR2: LGHNA, YSLEER. The CDR3, as DNA: TGCGCCAGCAGCCAAGGTCCGACAATATACAATGAGCAGTTCTTC. Translating gives CASSQGPTIYNEQFF.

The rearrangement links TRBV7-9 to TRBJ1-6; D unclear. Germline lookup yields CDR1 SEHNR and CDR2 FQNEAQ (reference sequence). The CDR3 has 13 amino acids. Trimming pared 5 bases from V and 8 bases from J, leaving 10 bases between. The CDR3 loop is CASSETGYSPLHF. CDR3 nucleotides: TGTGCCAGCAGCGAAACGGGGTATTCACCCCTCCACTTT.

The V gene is TRBV11-2, the J gene TRBJ2-7, with D possibly TRBD1 on 6 matching bases. The V end lost 0 bases, the J end lost 5 bases, and 17 bases lay between the germline ends. The CDR3 sequence is 16 residues long. Germline V CDR1 and CDR2: SGHAT, FQNNGV. The CDR3 protein is CASSLDLGQGFHEQYF. Written as DNA, the CDR3 is TGTGCCAGCAGCTTAGATCTCGGGCAGGGGTTCCACGAGCAGTACTTC.

Here the CDR3 reads CASTPPDRGHKYEQYF. In nucleotides, the CDR3 is TGTGCCAGCACCCCGCCAGACCGAGGGCATAAATACGAGCAGTACTTC. This chain joins TRBV7-9 and TRBJ2-7; D may be TRBD2 (5 bases). Trimming cost V 7 bases and J 4 bases, with 23 bases left between them. The CDR3 contains 16 residues. From germline, CDR1 is SEHNR and CDR2 FQNEAQ (reference sequence).

V gene TRBV28 combines with J gene TRBJ1-2; 8 bases line up with TRBD1. V shed 8 bases, J shed 6 bases, and the junction held 5 bases outside the gene matches. The CDR3 length is 12 residues. Germline V CDR1 and CDR2: MDHEN, SYDVKM. As DNA, the CDR3 is TGTGCCAGCCTCCGGGACAGGAATGGCTACACCTTC. It yields the protein CASLRDRNGYTF.

The V gene is TRBV6-4, the J gene TRBJ1-1, with D hard to call. Trimming pared 4 bases from V and 4 bases from J, leaving 13 bases between. Germline V gene lookup returns CDR1 MRHNA and CDR2 SNTAGT. CDR3 size: 14 residues. Written as DNA, the CDR3 is TGTGCCAGCAGTGTTGAGGGAGGCGGCACTGAAGCTTTCTTT. Protein product: CASSVEGGGTEAFF.

The chain uses TRBV10-1 and TRBJ2-2; TRBD2 matches 9 bases. Per germline, CDR1 WNHNN and CDR2 SYGVQD (reference sequence). J gave up 5 bases and V 2 bases, and 6 bases lay outside the gene matches. The CDR3 length is 16 residues. The CDR3 region has the DNA TGCGCCAGCAGTGAGGCGGGAGGGCCGGGTACCGGGGAGCTGTTTTTT. This encodes CASSEAGGPGTGELFF.